This TCR beta chain was sequenced in a study of CD8+ T cells in alopecia areata. Germline lookup yields CDR1 MNHEY and CDR2 SVGAGI. This CDR3 comprises 15 residues. V gave up 7 bases and J gave up 3 bases; unmatched junction bases: 10. The authors extracted RNA and reverse transcribed it into cDNA as the sequencing template. The method was immunoSEQ multiplex PCR; TCRdb's version includes in-frame clones alone and lacks a portion of them. The sample includes under 350,000 clones, 58% of them seen just once. This clone was seen a few times. Its specificity is unknown. Treatment meaning: oral pan-JAK inhibitor, 5-10 mg twice daily. Alopecia areata patients provided lesional scalp punch biopsies and peripheral blood, both collected for the study. Study-wide results and caveats: In scalp, tofacitinib significantly decreased clonality and expanded CD8+ clones among the top 100. Researchers report lesional scalp, most notably alopecia totalis/universalis, outstripped normal scalp in clonality.

The specimen was CD4+ T cells sorted from blood, collected at week 24, from a patient treated with tofacitinib. The clonotype comes from a human donor with alopecia areata. The chain links TRBV6-5 to TRBJ2-7; 9 bases agree with TRBD1. DNA of the CDR3: TGTGCCAGCACTGGGGGGACAGGGAGTGGCTACGAGCAGTACTTC. Its translation is CASTGGTGSGYEQYF.